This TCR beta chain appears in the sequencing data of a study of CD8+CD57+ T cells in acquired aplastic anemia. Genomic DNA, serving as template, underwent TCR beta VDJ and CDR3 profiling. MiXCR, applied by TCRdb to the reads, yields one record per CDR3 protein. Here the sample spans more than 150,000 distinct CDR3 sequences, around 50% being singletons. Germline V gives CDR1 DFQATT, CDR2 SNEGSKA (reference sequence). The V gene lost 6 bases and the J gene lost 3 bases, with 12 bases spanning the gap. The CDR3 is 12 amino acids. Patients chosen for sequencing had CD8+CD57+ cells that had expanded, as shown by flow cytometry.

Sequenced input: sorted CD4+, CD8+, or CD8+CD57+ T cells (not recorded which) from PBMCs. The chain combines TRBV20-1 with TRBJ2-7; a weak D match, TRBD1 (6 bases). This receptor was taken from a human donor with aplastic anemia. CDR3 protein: CSARGSLYEQYF. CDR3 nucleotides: TGCAGTGCCAGGGGCAGCCTCTACGAGCAGTACTTC.